These T cell receptor beta chains were read from a single sample in a study of shared clonotypes between healthy human individuals. Sequencing used immunoSEQ multiplex PCR; TCRdb keeps in-frame clones, though not all of them. The repertoire holds hundreds of thousands of clones, with over 90% as singletons. Sequencing used naive CD8+ T cells sorted from blood. These receptors all come from a young man in good health. Both conserved end residues are part of each CDR3. The D gene is left open where the match is weak. Some rows have no size entry. The others give once, few or many, or a class for an expanded clone.

V	J	D	size	CDR3	DNA
TRBV25-1	TRBJ2-7	TRBD1	-	CASTTTTGLTPYEQYF	TGTGCCAGCACCACCACGACAGGGCTTACCCCTTACGAGCAGTACTTC
TRBV11-2	TRBJ1-1	TRBD1	-	CASSSVLGPEGTEGTEAFF	TGTGCCAGCAGCTCAGTCTTAGGACCGGAAGGGACAGAGGGCACTGAAGCTTTCTTT
TRBV15	TRBJ2-7	TRBD1	-	CATSRDIGTGREQYF	TGTGCCACCAGCAGAGATATTGGGACAGGTCGCGAGCAGTACTTC
TRBV30	TRBJ2-7	TRBD1	-	CACTGTGTYEQYF	TGTGCCTGTACCGGGACAGGGACCTACGAGCAGTACTTC
TRBV4-3	TRBJ2-1	TRBD1	-	CASSLDGTGLYNEQFF	TGCGCCAGCAGCCTAGATGGGACAGGGCTCTACAATGAGCAGTTCTTC
TRBV5-4	TRBJ1-5	TRBD1	-	CASSRQGDSQPQHF	TGTGCCAGCAGTCGACAGGGGGATAGTCAGCCCCAGCATTTT
TRBV4-1	TRBJ1-5	-	-	CASSQDWVQSQPQHF	TGCGCCAGCAGCCAAGATTGGGTGCAGAGCCAGCCCCAGCATTTT
TRBV11-3	TRBJ2-7	TRBD2	-	CASQGLAGDEQYF	TGTGCCAGCCAAGGACTAGCGGGAGACGAGCAGTACTTC
TRBV6-1	TRBJ2-4	-	-	CASSEIDGGGGAKNIQYF	TGTGCCAGCAGTGAAATCGACGGGGGAGGGGGAGCCAAAAACATTCAGTACTTC
TRBV6-1	TRBJ2-7	TRBD1	-	CASSPFRRQGYEQYF	TGTGCCAGCAGTCCCTTCCGCAGACAGGGGTACGAGCAGTACTTC
TRBV29-1	TRBJ2-7	-	few	CSVEDGGGRTPSYEQYF	TGCAGCGTTGAAGATGGTGGCGGTCGGACCCCCTCCTACGAGCAGTACTTC
TRBV5-1	TRBJ1-1	-	once	CASSLDGGWTEAFF	TGCGCCAGCAGCTTGGATGGGGGGTGGACTGAAGCTTTCTTT
TRBV11-2	TRBJ1-4	-	-	CASRISARGTNEKLFF	TGTGCCAGCCGAATTTCGGCAAGAGGAACTAATGAAAAACTGTTTTTT
TRBV27	TRBJ1-1	-	-	CASSLSWGNTEAFF	TGTGCCAGCAGTTTATCATGGGGGAACACTGAAGCTTTCTTT
TRBV11-2	TRBJ2-1	TRBD2	-	CASSLGLAGHNEQFF	TGTGCCAGCAGCTTAGGCCTAGCGGGACACAATGAGCAGTTCTTC
TRBV9	TRBJ2-3	-	-	CASSDRVFGSDTQYF	TGTGCCAGCAGCGACAGGGTTTTCGGGTCGGATACGCAGTATTTT
TRBV5-5	TRBJ2-1	-	-	CASSLVELNPEQFF	TGTGCCAGCAGCTTGGTTGAGTTAAATCCTGAGCAGTTCTTC
TRBV4-1	TRBJ2-7	-	-	CASSYSTTGSTYEQYF	TGCGCCAGCAGCTACTCGACAACAGGGTCCACCTACGAGCAGTACTTC
TRBV25-1	TRBJ2-7	TRBD1	-	CASSESGQIYEQYF	TGTGCCAGCAGTGAATCGGGACAGATTTACGAGCAGTACTTC
TRBV11-3	TRBJ2-1	-	once	CASSPPDSHNEQFF	TGTGCCAGCAGCCCGCCGGACTCCCACAATGAGCAGTTCTTC